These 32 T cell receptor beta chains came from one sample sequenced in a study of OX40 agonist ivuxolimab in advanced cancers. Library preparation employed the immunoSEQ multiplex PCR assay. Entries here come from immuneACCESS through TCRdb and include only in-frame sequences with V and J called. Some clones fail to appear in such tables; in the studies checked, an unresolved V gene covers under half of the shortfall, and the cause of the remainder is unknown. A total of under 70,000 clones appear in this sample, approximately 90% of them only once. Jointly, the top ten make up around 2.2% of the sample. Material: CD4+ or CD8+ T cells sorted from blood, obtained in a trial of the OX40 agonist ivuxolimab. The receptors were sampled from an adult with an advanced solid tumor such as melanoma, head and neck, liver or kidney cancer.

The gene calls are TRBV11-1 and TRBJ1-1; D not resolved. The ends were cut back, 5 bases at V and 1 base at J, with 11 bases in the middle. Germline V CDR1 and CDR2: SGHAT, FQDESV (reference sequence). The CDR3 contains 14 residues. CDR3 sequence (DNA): TGTGCCAGCAGCCCTGGACGGGGGAACACTGAAGCTTTCTTT. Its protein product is CASSPGRGNTEAFF.

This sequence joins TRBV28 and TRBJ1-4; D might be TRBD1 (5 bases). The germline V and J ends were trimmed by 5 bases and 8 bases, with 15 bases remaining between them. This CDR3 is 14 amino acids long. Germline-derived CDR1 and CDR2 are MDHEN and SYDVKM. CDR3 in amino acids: CASSRGPWGEKLFF. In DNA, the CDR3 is TGTGCCAGCAGTCGGGGACCTTGGGGGGAAAAACTGTTTTTT.

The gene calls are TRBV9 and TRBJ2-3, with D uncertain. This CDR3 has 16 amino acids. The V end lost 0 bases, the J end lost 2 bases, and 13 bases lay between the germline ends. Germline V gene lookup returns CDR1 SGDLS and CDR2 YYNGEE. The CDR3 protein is CASSVDWVLDTDTQYF. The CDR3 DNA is TGTGCCAGCAGCGTAGACTGGGTTTTGGACACAGATACGCAGTATTTT.

The CDR3 sequence: CASSESGLAGQNEQFF. The CDR3 nucleotides read TGTGCCAGCAGTGAATCTGGTCTAGCGGGACAAAATGAGCAGTTCTTC. The genes are TRBV25-1 and TRBJ2-1; 9 bases align to TRBD2. CDR1 and CDR2 from the germline V gene are MGHDK and SYGVNS. The V and J ends lost 1 base and 7 bases, in that order; junction bases with no gene match: 8. This CDR3 is built from 16 residues.

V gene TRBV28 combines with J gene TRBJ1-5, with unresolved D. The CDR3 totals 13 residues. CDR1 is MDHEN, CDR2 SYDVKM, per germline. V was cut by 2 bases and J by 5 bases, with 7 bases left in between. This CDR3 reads CASSLPAYQPQHF. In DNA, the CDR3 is TGTGCCAGCAGTTTACCTGCATATCAGCCCCAGCATTTT.

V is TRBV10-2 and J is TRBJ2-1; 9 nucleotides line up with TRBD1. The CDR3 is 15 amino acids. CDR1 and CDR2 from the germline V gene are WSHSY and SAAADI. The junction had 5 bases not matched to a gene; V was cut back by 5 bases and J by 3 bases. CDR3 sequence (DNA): TGCGCCAGCAGTTTACAGGGGGCAAGCTACAATGAGCAGTTCTTC. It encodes CASSLQGASYNEQFF.

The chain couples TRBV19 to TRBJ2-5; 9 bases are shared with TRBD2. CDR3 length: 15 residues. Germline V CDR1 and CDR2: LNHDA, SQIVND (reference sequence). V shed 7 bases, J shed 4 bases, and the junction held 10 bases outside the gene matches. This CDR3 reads CASTPTGTSSETQYF. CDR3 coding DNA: TGTGCCAGTACACCCACCGGGACTAGCTCAGAGACCCAGTACTTC.

CDR3 nucleotide sequence: TGCGCCAGCAGCTTGATTGACCCCGGGTACGAGCAGTACTTC. Residues: CASSLIDPGYEQYF. The chain joins TRBV5-1 to TRBJ2-7; D remains ambiguous. V was shortened by 1 base and J by 4 bases, with 12 bases between the two germline ends. Germline V gives CDR1 SGHRS, CDR2 YFSETQ. The CDR3 runs 14 residues.

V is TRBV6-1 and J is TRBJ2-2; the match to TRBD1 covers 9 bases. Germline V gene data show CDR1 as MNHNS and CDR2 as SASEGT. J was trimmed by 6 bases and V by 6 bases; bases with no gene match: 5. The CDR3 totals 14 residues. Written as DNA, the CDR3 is TGTGCCAGCAGAACTAGACAGGGGGCCGGGGAGCTGTTTTTT. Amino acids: CASRTRQGAGELFF.

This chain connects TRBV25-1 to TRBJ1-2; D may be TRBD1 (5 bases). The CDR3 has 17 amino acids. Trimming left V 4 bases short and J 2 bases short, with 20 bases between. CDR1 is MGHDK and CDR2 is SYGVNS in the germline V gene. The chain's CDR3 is CASSGSNSGWANYGYTF. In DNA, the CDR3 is TGTGCCAGCAGTGGCAGTAATTCAGGGTGGGCGAACTATGGCTACACCTTC.

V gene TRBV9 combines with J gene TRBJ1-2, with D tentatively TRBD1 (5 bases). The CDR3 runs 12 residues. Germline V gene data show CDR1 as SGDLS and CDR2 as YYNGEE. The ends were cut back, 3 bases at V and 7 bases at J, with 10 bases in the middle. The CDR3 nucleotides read TGTGCCAGCAGCGGCGGGGGAAGTGGCTACACCTTC. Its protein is CASSGGGSGYTF.

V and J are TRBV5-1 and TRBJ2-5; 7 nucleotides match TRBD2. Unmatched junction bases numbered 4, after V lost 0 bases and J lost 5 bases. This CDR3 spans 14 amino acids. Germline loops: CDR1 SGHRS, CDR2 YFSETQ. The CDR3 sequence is CASSLVAGVETQYF. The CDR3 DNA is TGCGCCAGCAGCTTGGTTGCGGGAGTGGAGACCCAGTACTTC.

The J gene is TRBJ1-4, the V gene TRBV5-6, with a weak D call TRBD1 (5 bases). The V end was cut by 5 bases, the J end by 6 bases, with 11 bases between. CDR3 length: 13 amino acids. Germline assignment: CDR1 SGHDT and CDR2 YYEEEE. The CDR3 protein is CASRPRGDEKLFF. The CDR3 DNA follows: TGTGCCAGCAGGCCGCGAGGGGATGAAAAACTGTTTTTT.

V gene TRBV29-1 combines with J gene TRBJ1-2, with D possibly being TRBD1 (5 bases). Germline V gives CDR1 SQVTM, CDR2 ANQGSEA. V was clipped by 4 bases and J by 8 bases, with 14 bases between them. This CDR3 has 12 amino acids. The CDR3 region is CSVGDPAIGYTF. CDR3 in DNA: TGCAGCGTTGGGGACCCAGCTATCGGCTACACCTTC.

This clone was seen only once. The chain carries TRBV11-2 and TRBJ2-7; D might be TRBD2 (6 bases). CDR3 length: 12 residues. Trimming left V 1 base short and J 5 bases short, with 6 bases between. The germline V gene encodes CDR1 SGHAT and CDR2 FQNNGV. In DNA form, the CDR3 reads TGTGCCAGCAGCTTAGCGGGGGACGAGCAGTACTTC. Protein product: CASSLAGDEQYF.

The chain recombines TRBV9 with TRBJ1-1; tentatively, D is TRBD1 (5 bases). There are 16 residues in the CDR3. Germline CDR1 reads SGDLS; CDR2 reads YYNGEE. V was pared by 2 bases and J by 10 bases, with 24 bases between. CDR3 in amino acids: CASSVATGTSVAGAFF. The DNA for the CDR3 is TGTGCCAGCAGCGTTGCTACCGGGACCTCCGTGGCCGGAGCTTTCTTT.

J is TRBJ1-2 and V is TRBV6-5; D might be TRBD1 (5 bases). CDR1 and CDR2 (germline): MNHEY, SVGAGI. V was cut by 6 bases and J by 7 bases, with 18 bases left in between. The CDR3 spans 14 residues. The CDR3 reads CASSLLTVGGGYTF. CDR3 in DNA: TGTGCCAGCAGCCTCCTGACAGTTGGGGGTGGCTACACCTTC.

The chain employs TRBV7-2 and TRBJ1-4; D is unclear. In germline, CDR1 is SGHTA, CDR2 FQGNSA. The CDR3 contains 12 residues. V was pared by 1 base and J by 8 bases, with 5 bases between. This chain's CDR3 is CASSLEREKLFF. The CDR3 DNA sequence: TGTGCCAGCAGCTTAGAACGGGAAAAACTGTTTTTT.

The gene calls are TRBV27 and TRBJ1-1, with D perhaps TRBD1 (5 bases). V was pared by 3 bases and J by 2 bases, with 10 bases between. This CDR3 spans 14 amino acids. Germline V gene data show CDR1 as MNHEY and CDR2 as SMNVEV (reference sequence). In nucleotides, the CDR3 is TGTGCCAGCAGTTTCCGGGACCTAAACACTGAAGCTTTCTTT. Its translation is CASSFRDLNTEAFF.

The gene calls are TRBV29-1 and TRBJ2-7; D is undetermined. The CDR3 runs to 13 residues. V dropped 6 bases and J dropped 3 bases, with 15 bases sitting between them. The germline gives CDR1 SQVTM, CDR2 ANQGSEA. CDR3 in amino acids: CSVSSALNYEQYF. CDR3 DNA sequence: TGCAGCGTCTCGTCGGCTCTAAACTACGAGCAGTACTTC.

CDR3 DNA: TGCAGCGTTGGAACCTGGGGAGGAGAGACCCAGTACTTC. It specifies CSVGTWGGETQYF. The chain combines TRBV29-1 with TRBJ2-5, with D perhaps TRBD2 (6 bases). The CDR3 is 13 amino acids. Germline V gene data show CDR1 as SQVTM and CDR2 as ANQGSEA. V lost 4 bases and J lost 4, with 13 bases in between.

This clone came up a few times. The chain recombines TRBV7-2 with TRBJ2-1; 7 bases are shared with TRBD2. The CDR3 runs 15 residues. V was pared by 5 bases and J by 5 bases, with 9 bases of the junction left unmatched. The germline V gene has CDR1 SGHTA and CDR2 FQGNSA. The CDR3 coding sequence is TGTGCCAGCAGCCGCTCGCTAGCGGCTAACAATGAGCAGTTCTTC. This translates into CASSRSLAANNEQFF.

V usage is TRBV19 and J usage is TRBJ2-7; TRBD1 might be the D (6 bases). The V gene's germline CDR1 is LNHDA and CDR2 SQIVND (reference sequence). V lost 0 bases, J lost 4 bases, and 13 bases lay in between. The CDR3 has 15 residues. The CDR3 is CASSIDQGSGYEQYF. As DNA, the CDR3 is TGTGCCAGTAGTATAGACCAGGGGTCGGGGTACGAGCAGTACTTC.

The CDR3 region is CASSALTGVVETQYF. The CDR3 DNA sequence: TGTGCCAGCAGCGCCTTGACAGGGGTTGTGGAGACCCAGTACTTC. The chain uses TRBV9 and TRBJ2-5; 8 bases are shared with TRBD1. J gave up 5 bases and V 3 bases, and 9 bases lay outside the gene matches. The CDR3 is made up of 15 amino acids. Germline V gene sequence: CDR1 SGDLS, CDR2 YYNGEE.

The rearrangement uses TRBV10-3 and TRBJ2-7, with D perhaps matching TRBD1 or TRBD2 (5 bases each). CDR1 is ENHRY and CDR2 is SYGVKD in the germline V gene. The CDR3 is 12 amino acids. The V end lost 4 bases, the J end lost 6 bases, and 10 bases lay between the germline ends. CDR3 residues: CAISAGTPEQYF. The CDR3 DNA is TGTGCCATCAGTGCCGGGACCCCCGAGCAGTACTTC.

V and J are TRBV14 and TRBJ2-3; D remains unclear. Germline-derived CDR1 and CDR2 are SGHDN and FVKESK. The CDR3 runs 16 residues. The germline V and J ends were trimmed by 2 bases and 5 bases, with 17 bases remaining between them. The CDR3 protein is CASSQSSSKLKDTQYF. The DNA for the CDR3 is TGTGCCAGCAGCCAAAGTTCCAGCAAGCTTAAAGATACGCAGTATTTT. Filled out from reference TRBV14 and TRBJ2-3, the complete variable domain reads EAGVTQFPSHSVIEKGQTVTLRCDPISGHDNLYWYRRVMGKEIKFLLHFVKESKQDESGMPNNRFLAERTGGTYSTLKVQPAELEDSGVYFCASSQSSSKLKDTQYFGPGTRLTVL.

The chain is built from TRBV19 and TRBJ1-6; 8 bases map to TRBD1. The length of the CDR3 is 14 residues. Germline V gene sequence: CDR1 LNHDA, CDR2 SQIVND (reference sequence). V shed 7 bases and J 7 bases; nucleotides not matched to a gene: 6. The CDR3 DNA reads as TGTGCCAGTACCGTACAGGGGGGAAATTCACCCCTCCACTTT. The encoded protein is CASTVQGGNSPLHF.

CDR3 sequence (DNA): TGTGCCAGTAGTATAATTTGGAACAATGAACATTCCTACGAGCAGTACTTC. Its protein is CASSIIWNNEHSYEQYF. This chain connects TRBV19 to TRBJ2-7; D call uncertain. Trimming took off 2 bases at V and 1 base at J, with 18 bases between the two ends. This CDR3 spans 17 amino acids. From germline, CDR1 is LNHDA and CDR2 SQIVND (reference sequence).

CDR3 residues: CASRGHTNTEAFF. The CDR3 nucleotides read TGTGCCAGTAGAGGACATACGAACACTGAAGCTTTCTTT. The rearrangement uses TRBV19 and TRBJ1-1, with D tentatively TRBD1 (5 bases). CDR3 length: 13 amino acids. The V and J ends lost 6 bases and 1 base respectively, with 9 bases between them. The germline gives CDR1 LNHDA, CDR2 SQIVND (reference sequence).

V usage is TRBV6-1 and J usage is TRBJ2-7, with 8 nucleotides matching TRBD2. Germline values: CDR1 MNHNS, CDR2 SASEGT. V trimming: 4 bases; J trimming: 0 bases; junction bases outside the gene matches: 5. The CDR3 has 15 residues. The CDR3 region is CASSGTGGSSYEQYF. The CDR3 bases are TGTGCCAGCAGTGGGACGGGGGGGAGCTCCTACGAGCAGTACTTC.

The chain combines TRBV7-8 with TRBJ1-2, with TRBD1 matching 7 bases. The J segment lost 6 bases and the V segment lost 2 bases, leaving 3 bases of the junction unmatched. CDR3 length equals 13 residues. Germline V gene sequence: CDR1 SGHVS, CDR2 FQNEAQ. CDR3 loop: CASSLTGTDGYTF. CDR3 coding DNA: TGTGCCAGCAGCTTAACAGGGACAGATGGCTACACCTTC.

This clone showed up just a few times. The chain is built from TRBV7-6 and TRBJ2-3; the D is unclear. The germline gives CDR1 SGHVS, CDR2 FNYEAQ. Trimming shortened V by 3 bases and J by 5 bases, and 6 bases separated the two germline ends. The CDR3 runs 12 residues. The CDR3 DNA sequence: TGTGCCAGCAGCTTGGTGGGAGATACGCAGTATTTT. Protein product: CASSLVGDTQYF.